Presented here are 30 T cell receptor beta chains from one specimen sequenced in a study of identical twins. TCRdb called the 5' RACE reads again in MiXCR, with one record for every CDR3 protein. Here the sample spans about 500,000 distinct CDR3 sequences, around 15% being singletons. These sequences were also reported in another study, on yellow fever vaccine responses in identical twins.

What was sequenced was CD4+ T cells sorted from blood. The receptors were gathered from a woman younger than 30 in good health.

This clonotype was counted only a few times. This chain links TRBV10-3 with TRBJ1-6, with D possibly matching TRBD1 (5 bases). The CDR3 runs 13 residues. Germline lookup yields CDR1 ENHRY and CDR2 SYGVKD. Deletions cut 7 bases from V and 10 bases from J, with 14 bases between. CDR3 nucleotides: TGTGCCATCAAATCGGGGGGAGAGTCACCCCTCCACTTT. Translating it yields CAIKSGGESPLHF.

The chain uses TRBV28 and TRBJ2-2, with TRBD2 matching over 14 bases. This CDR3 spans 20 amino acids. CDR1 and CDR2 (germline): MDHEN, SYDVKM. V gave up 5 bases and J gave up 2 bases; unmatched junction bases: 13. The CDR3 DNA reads TGTGCCAGCAGTCACCCACCCGGGACTAGCGGGGGCCCAAACACCGGGGAGCTGTTTTTT. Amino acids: CASSHPPGTSGGPNTGELFF.

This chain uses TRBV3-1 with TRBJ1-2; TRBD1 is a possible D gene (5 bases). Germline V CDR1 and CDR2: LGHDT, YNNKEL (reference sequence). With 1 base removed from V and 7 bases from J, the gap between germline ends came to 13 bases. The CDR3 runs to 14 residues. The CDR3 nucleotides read TGTGCCAGCAGCCAAGCTGGGGGAGAGGGTGGCTACACCTTC. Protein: CASSQAGGEGGYTF.

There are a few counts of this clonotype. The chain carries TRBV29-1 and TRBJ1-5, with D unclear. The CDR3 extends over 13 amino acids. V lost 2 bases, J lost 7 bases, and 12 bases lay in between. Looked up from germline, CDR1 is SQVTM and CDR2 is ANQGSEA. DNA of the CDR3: TGCAGCGTTGAACTTGGGGAAGGCCAGCCCCAGCATTTT. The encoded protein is CSVELGEGQPQHF.

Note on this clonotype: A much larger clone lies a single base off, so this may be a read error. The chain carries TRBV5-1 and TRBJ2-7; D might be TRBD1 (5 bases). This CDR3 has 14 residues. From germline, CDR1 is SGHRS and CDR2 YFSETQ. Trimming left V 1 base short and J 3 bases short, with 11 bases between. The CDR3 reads CASSLTGSNYEQYF. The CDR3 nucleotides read TGCGCCAGCAGCTTGACAGGATCCAACTACGAGCAGTACTTC.

Here the CDR3 reads CASSYSLVGEKLFF. Written as DNA, the CDR3 is TGTGCCAGCAGTTACTCTTTGGTGGGTGAAAAACTGTTTTTT. This chain links TRBV6-5 with TRBJ1-4; no reliable D call. The CDR3 is made up of 14 amino acids. The germline CDR1 and CDR2 sequences are MNHEY and SVGAGI. The V end lost 0 bases, the J end lost 7 bases, and 9 bases lay between the germline ends.

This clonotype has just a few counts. The CDR3 nucleotides are TGTGCCAGCATTGCACAAACTAACTATGGCTACACCTTC. Protein: CASIAQTNYGYTF. The chain carries TRBV6-6 and TRBJ1-2; the D is unclear. The germline V gene has CDR1 MNHNY and CDR2 SVGAGI (reference sequence). Between the trimmed V and J ends, which lost 7 bases and 0 bases, there was a span of 9 bases. This CDR3 comprises 13 residues.

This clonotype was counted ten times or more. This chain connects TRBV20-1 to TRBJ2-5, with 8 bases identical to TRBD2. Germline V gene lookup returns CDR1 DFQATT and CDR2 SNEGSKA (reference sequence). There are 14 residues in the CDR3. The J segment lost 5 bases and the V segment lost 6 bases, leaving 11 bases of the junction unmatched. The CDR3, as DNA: TGCAGTGCGCAGACTAGCGCAAAGGTGGAGACCCAGTACTTC. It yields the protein CSAQTSAKVETQYF.

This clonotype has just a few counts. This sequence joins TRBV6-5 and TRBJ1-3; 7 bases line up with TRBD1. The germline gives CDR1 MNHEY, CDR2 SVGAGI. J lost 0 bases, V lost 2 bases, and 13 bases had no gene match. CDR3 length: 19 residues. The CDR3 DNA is TGTGCCAGCAGTTACCTCTCGCCGGGACAGACACTCTCTGGAAACACCATATATTTT. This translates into CASSYLSPGQTLSGNTIYF.

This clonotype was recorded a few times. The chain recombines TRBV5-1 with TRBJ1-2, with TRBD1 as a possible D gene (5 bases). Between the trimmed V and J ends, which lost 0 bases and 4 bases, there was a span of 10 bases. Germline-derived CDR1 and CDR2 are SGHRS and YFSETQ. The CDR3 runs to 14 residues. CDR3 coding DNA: TGCGCCAGCAGCTTGGCCGACAGATCCTATGGCTACACCTTC. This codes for CASSLADRSYGYTF. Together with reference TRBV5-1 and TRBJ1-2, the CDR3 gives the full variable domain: KAGVTQTPRYLIKTRGQQVTLSCSPISGHRSVSWYQQTPGQGLQFLFEYFSETQRNKGNFPGRFSGRQFSNSRSEMNVSTLELGDSALYLCASSLADRSYGYTFGSGTRLTVV.

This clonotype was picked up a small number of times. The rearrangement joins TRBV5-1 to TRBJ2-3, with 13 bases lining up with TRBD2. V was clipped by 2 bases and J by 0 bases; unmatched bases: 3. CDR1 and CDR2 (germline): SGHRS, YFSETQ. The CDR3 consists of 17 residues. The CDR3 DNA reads TGCGCCAGCAGCTTCCAGACTAGCGGGGGGAGCACAGATACGCAGTATTTT. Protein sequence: CASSFQTSGGSTDTQYF.

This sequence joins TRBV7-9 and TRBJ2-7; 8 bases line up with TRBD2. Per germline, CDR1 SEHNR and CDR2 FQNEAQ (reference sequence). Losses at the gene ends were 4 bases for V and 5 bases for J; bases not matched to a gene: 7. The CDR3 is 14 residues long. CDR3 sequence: CASSSPFSGDEQYF. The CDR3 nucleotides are TGTGCCAGCAGCTCACCGTTTAGCGGGGACGAGCAGTACTTC.

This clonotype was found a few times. The CDR3: CSAPGQVNTEAFF. CDR3 nucleotide sequence: TGCAGTGCGCCGGGACAGGTGAACACTGAAGCTTTCTTT. J is TRBJ1-1 and V is TRBV20-1; 8 bases agree with TRBD1. Germline assignment: CDR1 DFQATT and CDR2 SNEGSKA (reference sequence). This CDR3 has 13 residues. Losses at the gene ends were 6 bases for V and 0 bases for J; bases not matched to a gene: 3.

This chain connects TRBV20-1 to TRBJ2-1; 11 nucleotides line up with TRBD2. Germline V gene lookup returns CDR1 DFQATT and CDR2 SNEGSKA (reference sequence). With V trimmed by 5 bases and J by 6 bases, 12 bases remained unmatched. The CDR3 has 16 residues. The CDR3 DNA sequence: TGCAGTGCTCTACTATGGACTAGCGGGCAGCTCAATGAGCAGTTCTTC. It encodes CSALLWTSGQLNEQFF.

CDR3 nucleotides: TGTGCCAGCAGTTCCAGACTAGCGGACAGCACAGATACGCAGTATTTT. Translation gives CASSSRLADSTDTQYF. The chain is built from TRBV28 and TRBJ2-3; 9 bases fit TRBD2. CDR1 is MDHEN, CDR2 SYDVKM, per germline. V shed 4 bases, J shed 0 bases, and the junction held 5 bases outside the gene matches. The CDR3 runs to 16 residues.

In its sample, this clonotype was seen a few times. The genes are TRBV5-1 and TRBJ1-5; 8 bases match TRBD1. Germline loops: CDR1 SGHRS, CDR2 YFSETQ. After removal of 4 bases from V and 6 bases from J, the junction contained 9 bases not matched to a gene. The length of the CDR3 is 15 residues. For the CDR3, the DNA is TGCGCCAGCAGCCTAACCGGACAGGGTAGTCAGCCCCAGCATTTT. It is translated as CASSLTGQGSQPQHF.

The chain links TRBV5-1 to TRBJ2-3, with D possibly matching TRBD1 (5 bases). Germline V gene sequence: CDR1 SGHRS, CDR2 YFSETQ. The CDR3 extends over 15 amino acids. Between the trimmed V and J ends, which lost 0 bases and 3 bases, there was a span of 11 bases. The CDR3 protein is CASSLGRPGTDTQYF. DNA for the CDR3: TGCGCCAGCAGCTTGGGGCGGCCAGGGACAGATACGCAGTATTTT.

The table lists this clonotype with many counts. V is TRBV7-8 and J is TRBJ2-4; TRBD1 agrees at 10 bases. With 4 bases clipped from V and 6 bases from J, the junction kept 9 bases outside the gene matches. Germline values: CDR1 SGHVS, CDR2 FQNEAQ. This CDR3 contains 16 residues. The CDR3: CASSYQTGGGGNIQYF. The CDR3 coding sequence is TGTGCCAGCAGCTACCAGACAGGGGGCGGCGGAAACATTCAGTACTTC.

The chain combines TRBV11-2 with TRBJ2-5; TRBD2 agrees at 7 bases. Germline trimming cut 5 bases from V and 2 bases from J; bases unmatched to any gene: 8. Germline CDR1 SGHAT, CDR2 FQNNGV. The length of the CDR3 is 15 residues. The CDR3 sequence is CASSPRLAGQETQYF. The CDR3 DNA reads TGTGCCAGCAGCCCCCGACTAGCAGGACAAGAGACCCAGTACTTC.

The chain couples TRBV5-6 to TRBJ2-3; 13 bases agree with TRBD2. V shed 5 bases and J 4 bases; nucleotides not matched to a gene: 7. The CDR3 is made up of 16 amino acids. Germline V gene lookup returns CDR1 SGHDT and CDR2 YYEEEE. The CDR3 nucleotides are TGTGCCAGCAGAAGGACTAGCGGGAGACTCGCAGATACGCAGTATTTT. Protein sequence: CASRRTSGRLADTQYF.

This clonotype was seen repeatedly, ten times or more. Here the CDR3 reads CASSPRGRADTQYF. The CDR3 DNA follows: TGTGCCAGCAGCCCAAGGGGCCGAGCCGATACGCAGTATTTT. The rearrangement links TRBV28 to TRBJ2-3; tentative D call: TRBD1 (5 bases). V lost 6 bases and J lost 6, with 16 bases in between. CDR1 and CDR2 from the germline V gene are MDHEN and SYDVKM. The CDR3 runs 14 residues.

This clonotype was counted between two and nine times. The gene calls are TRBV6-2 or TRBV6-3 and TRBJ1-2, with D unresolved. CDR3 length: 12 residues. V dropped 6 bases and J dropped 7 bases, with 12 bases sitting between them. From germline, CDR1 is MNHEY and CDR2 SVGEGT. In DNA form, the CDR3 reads TGTGCCAGCAGAATGGAAGTTATTGGCTACACCTTC. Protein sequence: CASRMEVIGYTF.

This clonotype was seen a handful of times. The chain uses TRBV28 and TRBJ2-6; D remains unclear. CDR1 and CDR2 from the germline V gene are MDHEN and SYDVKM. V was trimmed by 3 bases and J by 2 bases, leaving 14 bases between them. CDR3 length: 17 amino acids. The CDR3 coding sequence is TGTGCCAGCAGTTTTGTAAGCCTGTCAGCTGGGGCCAACGTCCTGACTTTC. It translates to CASSFVSLSAGANVLTF.

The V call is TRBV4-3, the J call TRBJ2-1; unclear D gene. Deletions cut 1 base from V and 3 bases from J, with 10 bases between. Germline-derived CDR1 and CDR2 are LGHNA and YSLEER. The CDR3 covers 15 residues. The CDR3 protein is CASSQVVVDYNEQFF. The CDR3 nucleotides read TGCGCCAGCAGCCAAGTGGTCGTGGACTACAATGAGCAGTTCTTC.

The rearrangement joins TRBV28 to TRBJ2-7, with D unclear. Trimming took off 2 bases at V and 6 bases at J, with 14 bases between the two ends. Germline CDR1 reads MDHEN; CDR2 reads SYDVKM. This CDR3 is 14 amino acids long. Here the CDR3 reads CASSLGLRLGEQYF. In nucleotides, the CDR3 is TGTGCCAGCAGTTTAGGGTTAAGGCTGGGCGAGCAGTACTTC.

In DNA, the CDR3 is TGTGCCAGCAGCCCAGGGACGGGAAAAAACATTCAGTACTTC. Translated, it gives CASSPGTGKNIQYF. The chain employs TRBV7-9 and TRBJ2-4; D may match TRBD1 or TRBD2 (5 bases each). The V gene's germline CDR1 is SEHNR and CDR2 FQNEAQ (reference sequence). CDR3 length: 14 amino acids. The ends were cut back, 5 bases at V and 4 bases at J, with 12 bases in the middle.

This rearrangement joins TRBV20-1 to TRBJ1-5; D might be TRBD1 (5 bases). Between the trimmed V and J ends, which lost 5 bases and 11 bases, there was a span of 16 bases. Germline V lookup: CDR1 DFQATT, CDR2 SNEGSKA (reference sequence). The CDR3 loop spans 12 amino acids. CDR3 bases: TGCAGTGCTGCAGGGCCTCGGTGGGCCCAGCATTTT. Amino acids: CSAAGPRWAQHF.

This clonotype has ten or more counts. The CDR3 loop reads CASSRTSGKYEQYF. Here the CDR3 DNA reads TGTGCCAGCAGCCGGACTAGCGGGAAATACGAGCAGTACTTC. V usage is TRBV12-3 or TRBV12-4 and J usage is TRBJ2-7; 12 bases are shared with TRBD2. This CDR3 contains 14 residues. Trimming removed 6 bases from V and 4 bases from J; junction bases left unmatched: 4.

This chain's CDR3 is CASSPDSPNTGELFF. The DNA for the CDR3 is TGCGCCAGCAGCCCTGACTCCCCGAACACCGGGGAGCTGTTTTTT. The chain combines TRBV5-1 with TRBJ2-2; D not certain. The ends were cut back, 4 bases at V and 0 bases at J, with 10 bases in the middle. CDR1 is SGHRS, CDR2 YFSETQ, per germline. The CDR3 spans 15 residues. Supplemented by reference TRBV5-1 and TRBJ2-2, the full variable domain reads KAGVTQTPRYLIKTRGQQVTLSCSPISGHRSVSWYQQTPGQGLQFLFEYFSETQRNKGNFPGRFSGRQFSNSRSEMNVSTLELGDSALYLCASSPDSPNTGELFFGEGSRLTVL.

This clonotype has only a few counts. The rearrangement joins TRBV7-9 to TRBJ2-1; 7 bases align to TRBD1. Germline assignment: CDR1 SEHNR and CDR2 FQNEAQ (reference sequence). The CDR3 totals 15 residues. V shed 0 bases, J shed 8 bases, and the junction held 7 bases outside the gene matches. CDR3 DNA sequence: TGTGCCAGCAGCTTAGCCGAGGGGGCGAGGGATGAGCAGTTCTTC. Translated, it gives CASSLAEGARDEQFF.